A single sample is the source of the 13 T cell receptor beta chains below, sequenced in a study of OX40 agonist ivuxolimab in advanced cancers. Libraries were prepared by immunoSEQ multiplex PCR; TCRdb keeps only in-frame clonotypes and omits some of them. The table includes about 80,000 clones, around 92% detected once. The specimen was CD4+ or CD8+ T cells sorted from blood, collected in a trial of the OX40 agonist ivuxolimab. These receptors were obtained from an adult with an advanced solid tumor such as melanoma, head and neck, liver or kidney cancer.

V gene TRBV7-2 combines with J gene TRBJ1-1; no reliable D call. There are 15 residues in the CDR3. Germline V CDR1 and CDR2: SGHTA, FQGNSA. Trimming shortened V by 1 base and J by 0 bases, and 9 bases separated the two germline ends. CDR3 nucleotides: TGTGCCAGCAGCTTAGGGGCAGCACTGAACACTGAAGCTTTCTTT. Encoded protein: CASSLGAALNTEAFF.

The J gene is TRBJ2-7, the V gene TRBV6-5; the match to TRBD2 covers 7 bases. The ends lost 3 bases at V and 6 bases at J; junction bases unmatched: 11. Germline CDR1 MNHEY, CDR2 SVGAGI. This CDR3 contains 15 residues. In nucleotides, the CDR3 is TGTGCCAGCAGTTATCGGGGCGGGGGTCTGATCGAGCAGTACTTC. Translated: CASSYRGGGLIEQYF.

The V and J genes are TRBV4-3 and TRBJ1-5, with a tentative D call TRBD1 (5 bases). Germline values: CDR1 LGHNA, CDR2 YSLEER. V shed 0 bases and J shed 3 bases, with 9 bases lying between them. The length of the CDR3 is 15 residues. CDR3 in DNA: TGCGCCAGCAGCCAAGAGGCAGGGACCAATCAGCCCCAGCATTTT. This encodes CASSQEAGTNQPQHF.

The V call is TRBV7-9, the J call TRBJ2-3, with TRBD1 matching 7 bases. V lost 5 bases, J lost 1 base, and 6 bases stayed unmatched. Germline CDR1 SEHNR, CDR2 FQNEAQ (reference sequence). This CDR3 region has 15 residues. The CDR3 region has the DNA TGTGCCAGCAGCCCCGGGGACAGTCGCACAGATACGCAGTATTTT. Encoded protein: CASSPGDSRTDTQYF. The full variable domain, its missing parts supplied by reference TRBV7-9 and TRBJ2-3, is DTGVSQNPRHKITKRGQNVTFRCDPISEHNRLYWYRQTLGQGPEFLTYFQNEAQLEKSRLLSDRFSAERPKGSFSTLEIQRTEQGDSAMYLCASSPGDSRTDTQYFGPGTRLTVL.

The chain combines TRBV6-5 with TRBJ1-2; D is unclear. CDR3 length: 14 residues. Trimming stripped 2 bases from V and 4 bases from J, with 11 bases between. Germline V gives CDR1 MNHEY, CDR2 SVGAGI. CDR3 DNA: TGTGCCAGCAGTTACGTCCCGGAGGGCTATGGCTACACCTTC. The encoded protein is CASSYVPEGYGYTF.

The chain carries TRBV7-2 and TRBJ2-1; 7 bases map to TRBD2. This CDR3 region has 14 residues. Germline assignment: CDR1 SGHTA and CDR2 FQGNSA. Unmatched junction bases numbered 10, after V lost 5 bases and J lost 9 bases. CDR3 coding DNA: TGTGCCAGCAGCCTGGTCGGACTAGAGTTTGAGCAGTTCTTC. As protein: CASSLVGLEFEQFF.

V usage is TRBV5-1 and J usage is TRBJ2-2, with TRBD1 matching 7 bases. V dropped 1 base and J dropped 5; count of bases not matched to a gene: 5. Germline CDR1 SGHRS, CDR2 YFSETQ. The CDR3 runs 15 residues. CDR3 nucleotides: TGCGCCAGCAGCTTGCGGGCAGGGGGAACCGGGGAGCTGTTTTTT. This gives the protein CASSLRAGGTGELFF.

V and J are TRBV25-1 and TRBJ1-1, with D unresolved. CDR1 MGHDK and CDR2 SYGVNS come from the germline V gene. V was trimmed by 3 bases and J by 4 bases, leaving 15 bases between them. The CDR3 extends over 15 amino acids. The CDR3 loop is CASSDSGLWGTEAFF. The CDR3 DNA sequence: TGTGCCAGCAGTGACTCCGGGCTCTGGGGCACTGAAGCTTTCTTT.

The chain recombines TRBV19 with TRBJ2-1, with 9 bases fitting TRBD1. V trimming: 3 bases; J trimming: 6 bases; junction bases outside the gene matches: 9. The CDR3 is made up of 16 amino acids. Germline loops: CDR1 LNHDA, CDR2 SQIVND (reference sequence). CDR3 protein: CASSIHGQGPRNEQFF. CDR3 sequence (DNA): TGTGCCAGTAGTATTCATGGACAGGGGCCCCGCAATGAGCAGTTCTTC. Based on the CDR3 plus reference TRBV19 and TRBJ2-1, the full variable domain is DGGITQSPKYLFRKEGQNVTLSCEQNLNHDAMYWYRQDPGQGLRLIYYSQIVNDFQKGDIAEGYSVSREKKESFPLTVTSAQKNPTAFYLCASSIHGQGPRNEQFFGPGTRLTVL.

The rearrangement joins TRBV5-1 to TRBJ1-4, with a possible D match to TRBD1 (5 bases). The germline CDR1 and CDR2 sequences are SGHRS and YFSETQ. V was trimmed by 0 bases and J by 4 bases, leaving 10 bases between them. CDR3 size: 15 residues. CDR3 coding DNA: TGCGCCAGCAGCTTGGCCTGGGGCGATAATGAAAAACTGTTTTTT. It yields the protein CASSLAWGDNEKLFF.

This clone was seen only a few times. The rearrangement links TRBV27 to TRBJ1-2, with 10 bases matching TRBD1. The germline CDR1 and CDR2 sequences are MNHEY and SMNVEV (reference sequence). The CDR3 has 16 residues. J lost 0 bases, V lost 6 bases, and 7 bases had no gene match. In nucleotides, the CDR3 is TGTGCCAGCAGAGACCTGGGACAGGGGTCTAACTATGGCTACACCTTC. Residues: CASRDLGQGSNYGYTF.

The J gene is TRBJ1-5, the V gene TRBV7-6; D is unclear. V was shortened by 0 bases and J by 1 base, with 4 bases between the two germline ends. Germline V lookup: CDR1 SGHVS, CDR2 FNYEAQ. The CDR3 extends over 14 amino acids. CDR3 amino acids: CASSLAESNQPQHF. For the CDR3, the DNA is TGTGCCAGCAGCTTAGCGGAGAGCAATCAGCCCCAGCATTTT.

This clone was observed a single time. The chain uses TRBV5-6 and TRBJ2-2, with a weak D call TRBD2 (6 bases). CDR1 and CDR2 from the germline V gene are SGHDT and YYEEEE. This CDR3 has 18 residues. V lost 0 bases to trimming and J lost 4 bases, with 19 bases between them. The DNA for the CDR3 is TGTGCCAGCAGCTTGGGGCCCTTAGGAGGGTTGGGCACCGGGGAGCTGTTTTTT. Translated, it gives CASSLGPLGGLGTGELFF.